A selection of T cell receptor beta chains follows, all from one sample in a study of blood T cell repertoires in COVID-19. Some clones are missing from TCRdb's copy, which holds only in-frame ones; the method was immunoSEQ multiplex PCR. The sample lists about 100,000 clones; around four fifths were seen once. The specimen was peripheral blood. The receptors derive from a man between 65 and 85 years old with active or convalescent COVID-19. Both conserved end residues are part of each CDR3.

>TRBV30|15
CAWSEPSNGGNTIYF
>TRBV12-3/TRBV12-4|12
CASSPSGAGYTF
>TRBV7-8|15
CASSQYSRATGELFF
>TRBV24-1|15
CATSDSGQVNEKLFF
>TRBV13|19
CASSRRLPISGGGADTQYF
>TRBV7-3|15
CASSSNRGSPEGYTF
>TRBV4-2|15
CASSSGTSELDTQYF
>TRBV4-3|19
CASSQEGAGRNSGANVLTF
>TRBV9|16
CASSVALAVNTGELFF
>TRBV27|14
CASRRTGGEEKLFF
>TRBV28|16
CASSSHATGNNQPQHF